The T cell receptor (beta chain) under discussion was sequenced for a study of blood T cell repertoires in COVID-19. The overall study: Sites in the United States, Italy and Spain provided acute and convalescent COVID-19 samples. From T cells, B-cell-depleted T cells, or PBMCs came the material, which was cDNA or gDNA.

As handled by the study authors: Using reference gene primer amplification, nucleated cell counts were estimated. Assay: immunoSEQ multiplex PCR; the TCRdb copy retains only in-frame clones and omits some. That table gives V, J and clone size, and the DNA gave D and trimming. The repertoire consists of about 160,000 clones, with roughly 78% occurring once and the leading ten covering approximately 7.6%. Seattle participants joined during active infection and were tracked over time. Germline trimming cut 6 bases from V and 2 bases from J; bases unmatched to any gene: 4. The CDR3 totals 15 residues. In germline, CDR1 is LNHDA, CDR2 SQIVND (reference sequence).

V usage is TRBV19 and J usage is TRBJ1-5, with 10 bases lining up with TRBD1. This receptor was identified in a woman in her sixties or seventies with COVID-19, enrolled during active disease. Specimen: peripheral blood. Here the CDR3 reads CASSRTGGGNQPQHF. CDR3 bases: TGTGCCAGTAGCAGGACAGGGGGAGGCAATCAGCCCCAGCATTTT.